This is a list of T cell receptor beta chains from one sample in a study of radiotherapy plus CTLA-4 blockade in lung cancer. Here immunoSEQ multiplex PCR was the method, and the copy in TCRdb shows in-frame clones only, minus some. In the table there are about 90,000 clones, approximately 83% of which are singletons. Sequencing was performed on peripheral blood, taken from a patient treated with radiotherapy plus ipilimumab. These receptors originate from a human donor with non-small cell lung cancer that progressed on radiotherapy plus ipilimumab. CDR3s include the opening cysteine and the closing phenylalanine or tryptophan. A D gene is named only where the DNA matches it firmly. Clone size is stated in some rows and not others, as once, few, many or a class when expanded.

.	TRBV9	.	TRBJ1-1	TGTGCCAGCAGCGTAGTTGTTAGTGGCACTGAAGCTTTCTTT	CASSVVVSGTEAFF
.	TRBV7-6	.	TRBJ2-1	TGTGCCAGCAGCTCCCAGACAGACTACAATGAGCAGTTCTTC	CASSSQTDYNEQFF
.	TRBV6-6	.	TRBJ1-1	TGTGCCAGCACGACGGGGGGCGGGAGAGCTGAAGCTTTCTTT	CASTTGGGRAEAFF
.	TRBV19	.	TRBJ1-1	TGTGCCAGTAGTCTCGGCCCTGGGAACACTGAAGCTTTCTTT	CASSLGPGNTEAFF
.	TRBV9	TRBD2	TRBJ2-6	TGTGCCAGCAGCCGAACCGGGACTAGCGGCTTTAGCTCTGGGGCCAACGTCCTGACTTTC	CASSRTGTSGFSSGANVLTF
.	TRBV28	.	TRBJ2-7	TGTGCCAGCAACAACAGGGTGGGCGAGCAGTACTTC	CASNNRVGEQYF
.	TRBV30	.	TRBJ1-2	TGTGCCTGGAGTGTTGGGGGATATAATGGCTACACCTTC	CAWSVGGYNGYTF
once	TRBV6-1	.	TRBJ1-1	TGTGCCAGCAGTGAAGCAAGGGACATGAACACTGAAGCTTTCTTT	CASSEARDMNTEAFF
.	TRBV7-6	TRBD1	TRBJ2-1	TGTGCCAGCAGCTTGGTAGGACAGGTCTACAATGAGCAGTTCTTC	CASSLVGQVYNEQFF
once	TRBV6-5	.	TRBJ1-2	TGTGCCAGCATGGGCCGGGCCCACCGGGGTAATGGCTACACCTTC	CASMGRAHRGNGYTF
.	TRBV28	.	TRBJ1-2	TGTGCCAGTCACAGCGGGGGGATTGGCTATGGCTACACCTTC	CASHSGGIGYGYTF
.	TRBV14	.	TRBJ2-5	TGTGCCAGCAGCCAAGTTCGGGGGACCCAGTACTTC	CASSQVRGTQYF
once	TRBV5-1	.	TRBJ2-5	TGCGCCAGCAGCTTGGAAGGGACATGGCCAGTGGAGACCCAGTACTTC	CASSLEGTWPVETQYF
.	TRBV14	.	TRBJ1-2	TGTGCCAGCAGCCAAGCGGGGGGCTATGGCTACACCTTC	CASSQAGGYGYTF
.	TRBV18	TRBD2	TRBJ2-5	TGTGCCAGCTCAAGACTAGCCGGAGAGACCCAGTACTTC	CASSRLAGETQYF
once	TRBV4-1	.	TRBJ2-7	TGCGCCAGCAGCCATACCAACTGGGACACCCACTACGAGCAGTACTTC	CASSHTNWDTHYEQYF
.	TRBV7-9	TRBD1	TRBJ1-2	TGTGCCAGCAGCCACGTTGACAGGGCCAACTATGGCTACACCTTC	CASSHVDRANYGYTF
once	TRBV7-2	.	TRBJ1-5	TGTGCCAGCAGCTTAGGGTGGGTAGAGCCCCAGCATTTT	CASSLGWVEPQHF
.	TRBV7-2	.	TRBJ2-5	TGTGCCAGCAGCTTCCCGACCCGCGCGCAAGAGACCCAGTACTTC	CASSFPTRAQETQYF
.	TRBV7-3	.	TRBJ1-1	TGTGCCAGCAGCCCCACAGGAGGCACTGAAGCTTTCTTT	CASSPTGGTEAFF
.	TRBV5-4	.	TRBJ2-1	TGTGCCAGCAGCTTGCGGGGCTGGGAGCAGTTCTTC	CASSLRGWEQFF
.	TRBV11-3	TRBD2	TRBJ2-5	TGTGCCAGCACCCGAACTAGCGGAGTAGAGACCCAGTACTTC	CASTRTSGVETQYF
.	TRBV4-2	.	TRBJ1-3	TGTGCCAGCAGCCAAGAGGAAAGTTTCTCTGGAAACACCATATATTTT	CASSQEESFSGNTIYF
.	TRBV5-1	TRBD2	TRBJ2-7	TGCGCCAGCAGCTTCGGACTAGCGGGAGGCTACGAGCAGTACTTC	CASSFGLAGGYEQYF
.	TRBV21-1	.	TRBJ1-5	TGTGCCAGCAGCACCCCGGGACGAAATAGCAATCAGCCCCAGCATTTT	CASSTPGRNSNQPQHF
.	TRBV7-7	TRBD1	TRBJ2-1	TGTGCCAGCAGCTTAAGACAGGGGGCCTCCTACAATGAGCAGTTCTTC	CASSLRQGASYNEQFF
once	TRBV7-8	.	TRBJ2-3	TGTGCCAGCAGCCGTACAGATACGCAGTATTTT	CASSRTDTQYF
few	TRBV29-1	TRBD1	TRBJ1-1	TGCAGCGTCGCCGGACAGGGACTCGGAGCTTTCTTT	CSVAGQGLGAFF
.	TRBV9	TRBD2	TRBJ2-1	TGTGCCAGCAGCGTAGAACCAGCGGGAATAAATGAGCAGTTCTTC	CASSVEPAGINEQFF
.	TRBV5-1	.	TRBJ2-2	TGCGCCAGCACCACAGGGTTGGGCGACACCGGGGAGCTGTTTTTT	CASTTGLGDTGELFF
.	TRBV10-3	.	TRBJ1-2	TGTGCCATCAGCGCTACGTACGACCCAGGGACTGGCGGCTACACCTTC	CAISATYDPGTGGYTF
.	TRBV7-2	.	TRBJ2-3	TGTGCCAGCAGCTTTAGGGTGTGGGGTAGCGGAAGCACAGATACGCAGTATTTT	CASSFRVWGSGSTDTQYF
.	TRBV19	TRBD1	TRBJ1-5	TGTGCCAGCAACTCCAACAGGGGGCCTAAGGAGCCCCAGCATTTT	CASNSNRGPKEPQHF
.	TRBV19	TRBD1	TRBJ1-1	TGTGCCAGTAGTAGACAGGGCTTTAACATGAACACTGAAGCTTTCTTT	CASSRQGFNMNTEAFF
.	TRBV7-2	.	TRBJ2-7	TGTGCCAGCAGCTTAGAGGGCACCACTCCCTACGAGCAGTACTTC	CASSLEGTTPYEQYF
once	TRBV5-6	.	TRBJ1-2	TGTGCCAGCAGCTTCGGACGGAGCTACACCTTC	CASSFGRSYTF
.	TRBV19	.	TRBJ1-3	TGTGCCAGTAGTCCGGGGACCCTCCGAAACACCATATATTTT	CASSPGTLRNTIYF
.	TRBV9	.	TRBJ2-3	TGTGCCAGCAGCGTAGCCCCGCTGAGGGGGGATACGCAGTATTTT	CASSVAPLRGDTQYF
.	TRBV6-5	.	TRBJ2-3	TGTGCCAGCAGTAAGGGAGATAGCACAGATACGCAGTATTTT	CASSKGDSTDTQYF
.	TRBV7-2	.	TRBJ2-5	TGTGCCAGCAGCCCCCGGGAGACCCAGTACTTC	CASSPRETQYF
.	TRBV15	TRBD1	TRBJ1-5	TGTGCCACCAGCACCAGACAGGGCTCCAATCAGCCCCAGCATTTT	CATSTRQGSNQPQHF
.	TRBV11-3	TRBD1	TRBJ2-5	TGTGCCAGCAGCTTAGGGTTAGGGGGCGAGACCCAGTACTTC	CASSLGLGGETQYF
.	TRBV29-1	.	TRBJ2-1	TGCAGCGTTGCAAACGCCCTCTCCTACAATGAGCAGTTCTTC	CSVANALSYNEQFF
once	TRBV7-2	.	TRBJ2-1	TGTGCCAGCAGCTTAACTAAGGACGGGGCGAATGAGCAGTTCTTC	CASSLTKDGANEQFF
.	TRBV4-3	.	TRBJ2-3	TGCGCCAGCAGCCAAGACTTCCTGGGATCTAGCACAGATACGCAGTATTTT	CASSQDFLGSSTDTQYF
.	TRBV2	TRBD1	TRBJ2-4	TGTGCCAGCAGTGCCGGGACAGGGCGCAAAAACATTCAGTACTTC	CASSAGTGRKNIQYF
.	TRBV6-6	.	TRBJ2-5	TGTGCCAGCAGTTACTCGCCTTGGAAAGAGACCCAGTACTTC	CASSYSPWKETQYF
.	TRBV19	TRBD1	TRBJ2-1	TGTGCCAGTAGTATACAGACAGGGGTCAATGAGCAGTTCTTC	CASSIQTGVNEQFF
.	TRBV4-1	.	TRBJ2-5	TGCGCCAGCAGCCAAGATGGGGCACGGACCCAAGAGACCCAGTACTTC	CASSQDGARTQETQYF
.	TRBV11-2	TRBD2	TRBJ2-7	TGTGCCGGCAGGTTCTCCGGGAGGGCCTACGAGCAGTACTTC	CAGRFSGRAYEQYF
.	TRBV30	.	TRBJ1-2	TGTGCCTGGAGTGGACAGGTCGGGGTTGGCTACACCTTC	CAWSGQVGVGYTF
few	TRBV18	TRBD2	TRBJ2-7	TGTGCCAGCTCACCCAGCGGGGGGGCCTACGAGCAGTACTTC	CASSPSGGAYEQYF
.	TRBV9	TRBD1	TRBJ2-7	TGTGCCAGCAGCGTAGACGGACAGGGGTTCTACGAGCAGTACTTC	CASSVDGQGFYEQYF